The 24 T cell receptor beta chains below all came from one sample that was sequenced in a study of T cell repertoires in cytomegalovirus infection. A single record per CDR3 protein comes from TCRdb applying MiXCR to the reads. The sample carries 450,000 to 600,000 distinct CDR3 sequences, about 33% recorded once. No antigen is known for these receptors. Sequenced here: cultured PBMCs, sampled from culture after CMV antigen stimulation. Receptors were obtained from a human donor in good health (CMV status not recorded). Some clones in this sample may be carry-over from other donors' samples.

The chain employs TRBV20-1 and TRBJ1-1, with D tentatively TRBD1 (6 bases). CDR1 is DFQATT, CDR2 SNEGSKA, per germline (reference sequence). Trimming shortened V by 3 bases and J by 5 bases, and 16 bases separated the two germline ends. This CDR3 is built from 14 residues. The CDR3 protein is CSARTRQGRTEAFF. The DNA for the CDR3 is TGCAGTGCTAGGACGCGGCAGGGGAGGACTGAAGCTTTCTTT.

The genes are TRBV18 and TRBJ1-6; perhaps TRBD1 as D (5 bases). This CDR3 has 17 residues. CDR1 is KGHSH and CDR2 is LQKENI in the germline V gene. V was clipped by 1 base and J by 0 bases, with 10 bases between them. The CDR3 region is CASSPRTDSSYNSPLHF. The DNA for the CDR3 is TGTGCCAGCTCACCACGAACAGACAGCTCCTATAATTCACCCCTCCACTTT.

The sample holds one count of this clonotype. The chain combines TRBV19 with TRBJ1-5; TRBD1 matches 9 bases. Germline V gene data show CDR1 as LNHDA and CDR2 as SQIVND (reference sequence). The length of the CDR3 is 16 residues. With 5 bases clipped from V and 4 bases from J, the junction kept 9 bases outside the gene matches. The CDR3 loop reads CASSPSEGQGNQPQHF. The CDR3 coding sequence is TGTGCCAGTAGTCCCTCCGAGGGACAGGGAAATCAGCCCCAGCATTTT.

This clonotype has just a few counts. The chain couples TRBV20-1 to TRBJ2-6; 9 bases agree with TRBD1. This CDR3 spans 15 amino acids. Germline V gene sequence: CDR1 DFQATT, CDR2 SNEGSKA (reference sequence). Unmatched junction bases numbered 5, after V lost 6 bases and J lost 2 bases. The CDR3 DNA reads TGCAGTGCGCGGGACAGGGAAACTGGGGCCAACGTCCTGACTTTC. Translating it yields CSARDRETGANVLTF.

This clonotype was observed a handful of times. The chain carries TRBV4-1 and TRBJ2-7; 8 nucleotides align to TRBD1. CDR1 and CDR2 from the germline V gene are MGHRA and YSYEKL. V dropped 9 bases and J dropped 4; count of bases not matched to a gene: 8. This CDR3 has 13 amino acids. CDR3 region: CARRWTGKYEQYF. DNA of the CDR3: TGCGCCAGACGGTGGACAGGGAAGTACGAGCAGTACTTC.

The chain couples TRBV6-6 to TRBJ2-1; maybe TRBD2 (6 bases). This CDR3 region has 15 residues. Germline CDR1 and CDR2: MNHNY and SVGAGI (reference sequence). V dropped 4 bases and J dropped 5 bases, with 15 bases sitting between them. The CDR3 region has the DNA TGTGCCAGCAGTTGGAGGGCCAGTATGGACAATGAGCAGTTCTTC. This translates into CASSWRASMDNEQFF.

This clonotype occurred a few times. J is TRBJ2-3 and V is TRBV7-8; D remains ambiguous. The germline V gene has CDR1 SGHVS and CDR2 FQNEAQ. V was cut by 8 bases and J by 2 bases, with 14 bases left in between. This CDR3 has 14 amino acids. CDR3 sequence reads: CASAGRVYTDTQYF. CDR3 nucleotides: TGTGCCAGCGCCGGAAGGGTTTACACAGATACGCAGTATTTT.

This chain connects TRBV6-8 to TRBJ2-7; 7 nucleotides match TRBD1. J lost 2 bases, V lost 3 bases, and 1 base had no gene match. The CDR3 loop spans 13 amino acids. Germline V lookup: CDR1 MNHGY, CDR2 SAAAGT. CDR3 loop: CASSYQGAYEQYF. CDR3 DNA: TGTGCCAGCAGTTATCAGGGGGCCTACGAGCAGTACTTC.

The chain recombines TRBV4-1 with TRBJ1-5, with D hard to call. The CDR3 runs to 14 residues. V lost 1 base and J lost 7, with 11 bases in between. In germline, CDR1 is MGHRA, CDR2 YSYEKL. CDR3 protein: CASSQGEVRQPQHF. The DNA for the CDR3 is TGCGCCAGCAGCCAAGGGGAGGTGCGCCAGCCCCAGCATTTT.

The sample holds a few counts of this clonotype. Here the CDR3 reads CAISERTGPNSPLHF. The CDR3 coding sequence is TGTGCCATCAGTGAACGGACAGGGCCAAATTCACCCCTCCACTTT. The chain recombines TRBV10-3 with TRBJ1-6, with 8 bases matching TRBD1. Germline CDR1 ENHRY, CDR2 SYGVKD. The CDR3 totals 15 residues. Unmatched junction bases numbered 5, after V lost 3 bases and J lost 7 bases.

There are a few counts of this clonotype. The CDR3 sequence: CASSPTGVGFYGYTF. CDR3 coding DNA: TGTGCCAGCAGCCCGACAGGAGTTGGGTTTTATGGCTACACCTTC. This chain connects TRBV5-4 to TRBJ1-2; D might be TRBD1 (6 bases). CDR3 length: 15 amino acids. Germline loops: CDR1 SGHNT, CDR2 YYREEE (reference sequence). The V and J ends lost 4 bases and 5 bases respectively, with 18 bases between them.

The sample holds many counts of this clonotype. V usage is TRBV7-2 and J usage is TRBJ1-4; D unclear. The germline gives CDR1 SGHTA, CDR2 FQGNSA. The CDR3 contains 17 residues. Trimming took off 3 bases at V and 7 bases at J, with 21 bases between the two ends. CDR3 coding DNA: TGTGCCAGCAGCTTCTTCGGCGGGAGACGGTGGAGTGAAAAACTGTTTTTT. Residues: CASSFFGGRRWSEKLFF.

The chain combines TRBV7-9 with TRBJ2-1, with D uncertain. Germline-derived CDR1 and CDR2 are SEHNR and FQNEAQ (reference sequence). This CDR3 has 15 residues. Trimming left V 0 bases short and J 8 bases short, with 14 bases between. The CDR3 reads CASSLAGFGLDEQFF. The DNA for the CDR3 is TGTGCCAGCAGCTTAGCGGGGTTTGGGCTCGATGAGCAGTTCTTC.

This clonotype was detected only a few times. V gene TRBV7-2 combines with J gene TRBJ2-5, with D unclear. The CDR3 is 15 amino acids. Germline values: CDR1 SGHTA, CDR2 FQGNSA. V dropped 5 bases and J dropped 5 bases, with 18 bases sitting between them. The CDR3 coding sequence is TGTGCCAGCAGCGTCGGGCGATCGACTCTTGAGACCCAGTACTTC. This gives the protein CASSVGRSTLETQYF.

The chain combines TRBV7-9 with TRBJ2-7; 10 bases are a match to TRBD1. The J segment lost 4 bases and the V segment lost 10 bases, leaving 7 bases of the junction unmatched. The CDR3 sequence is 13 residues long. Germline CDR1 SEHNR, CDR2 FQNEAQ (reference sequence). Written as DNA, the CDR3 is TGTGCCACCGACCGGGACAGGGGATACGAGCAGTACTTC. Its translation is CATDRDRGYEQYF. Looking up the rest from reference TRBV7-9 and TRBJ2-7 gives the full variable domain: DTGVSQNPRHKITKRGQNVTFRCDPISEHNRLYWYRQTLGQGPEFLTYFQNEAQLEKSRLLSDRFSAERPKGSFSTLEIQRTEQGDSAMYLCATDRDRGYEQYFGPGTRLTVT.

The CDR3 DNA sequence: TGTGCCAGCAGCTTAGTTGCGGGACTAGCGGGAGCAGATACGCAGTATTTT. Its protein product is CASSLVAGLAGADTQYF. This rearrangement joins TRBV7-2 to TRBJ2-3, with 14 bases aligning to TRBD2. V gave up 1 base and J gave up 4 bases; unmatched junction bases: 4. The CDR3 length is 17 residues. Germline V CDR1 and CDR2: SGHTA, FQGNSA.

The chain employs TRBV18 and TRBJ2-3, with 9 bases lining up with TRBD1. Trimming took 0 bases from V and 1 from J; bases not matched to a gene: 5. CDR3 length equals 17 residues. Germline V gives CDR1 KGHSH, CDR2 LQKENI. DNA for the CDR3: TGTGCCAGCTCACCACCTGGGACAGGGAGGGGCACAGATACGCAGTATTTT. Translation gives CASSPPGTGRGTDTQYF.

This clonotype has just a few counts. The V call is TRBV4-3, the J call TRBJ1-1; TRBD1 matches 7 bases. V lost 0 bases to trimming and J lost 9 bases; unmatched junction nucleotides: 10. Germline loops: CDR1 LGHNA, CDR2 YSLEER. This CDR3 has 15 residues. CDR3 sequence: CASSQDRTGHSQAFF. In DNA, the CDR3 is TGCGCCAGCAGCCAAGATCGGACAGGCCATTCTCAAGCTTTCTTT.

This clonotype was seen only a few times. The chain is built from TRBV6-2 or TRBV6-3 and TRBJ2-4; possible D gene TRBD2, 5 bases. Per germline, CDR1 MNHEY and CDR2 SVGEGT. The CDR3 consists of 11 residues. V lost 7 bases to trimming and J lost 7 bases, with 8 bases between them. The CDR3 nucleotides read TGTGCCAGCAAGAGGGTGAACATTCAGTACTTC. This encodes CASKRVNIQYF.

The chain is built from TRBV6-1 and TRBJ2-2; 10 nucleotides agree with TRBD2. After removal of 4 bases from V and 5 bases from J, the junction contained 4 bases not matched to a gene. The CDR3 runs 15 residues. Germline CDR1 MNHNS, CDR2 SASEGT. CDR3 protein: CASSGAGGFTGELFF. The CDR3 nucleotides read TGTGCCAGCAGTGGAGCGGGAGGGTTTACCGGGGAGCTGTTTTTT.

A few counts support this clonotype. The chain recombines TRBV12-5 with TRBJ1-2; 7 nucleotides match TRBD1. Losses at the gene ends were 6 bases for V and 3 bases for J; bases not matched to a gene: 4. The CDR3 consists of 13 residues. Germline V lookup: CDR1 LGHNT, CDR2 FRNRAP. The CDR3 reads CASGLTGDYGYTF. The CDR3 nucleotides are TGTGCTAGTGGGCTTACAGGGGACTATGGCTACACCTTC.

In its sample, this clonotype was seen many times. This chain joins TRBV2 and TRBJ1-4, with 8 nucleotides matching TRBD1. CDR3 length: 14 residues. J gave up 3 bases and V 10 bases, and 7 bases lay outside the gene matches. Germline CDR1 is SNHLY and CDR2 is FYNNEI. CDR3 sequence: CAKRPGQANEKLFF. The CDR3 bases are TGTGCCAAGAGACCGGGACAGGCTAATGAAAAACTGTTTTTT.

This clonotype was seen just once. The CDR3 DNA is TGTGCCATCAGTGATGGAGACTATAGCTCCTACAATGAGCAGTTCTTC. As protein: CAISDGDYSSYNEQFF. The J gene is TRBJ2-1, the V gene TRBV10-3, with D perhaps TRBD2 (5 bases). CDR3 length: 16 residues. The V gene lost 3 bases and the J gene lost 0 bases, with 12 bases spanning the gap. The germline CDR1 and CDR2 sequences are ENHRY and SYGVKD.

The V and J genes are TRBV5-1 and TRBJ2-7; D perhaps matches TRBD1 (5 bases). Trimming removed 0 bases at V and 6 bases at J, with 16 bases between. The CDR3 is made up of 15 amino acids. CDR1 SGHRS and CDR2 YFSETQ come from the germline V gene. The CDR3 protein is CASSLEVSGLGEQYV. Written as DNA, the CDR3 is TGCGCCAGCAGCTTGGAAGTCTCAGGGTTGGGCGAGCAGTACGTC.